The text below deals with one T cell receptor (beta chain). What it binds is unknown. The data stem from a study of beta chain features in type 1 diabetes. The study, taken as a whole, reports: Comparison showed that naive, central memory and Treg TCRB repertoires appeared more similar among patients than among healthy donors. Among all four CD4+ subsets, Type 1 diabetes patients had TCRB CDR3s that were moderately but significantly shorter.

cDNA synthesis used the whole RNA isolate, giving expressed TCRB sequences. Sequenced by immunoSEQ multiplex PCR; TCRdb stores in-frame clones only, minus some. The sample contains about 650,000 clones, 9.5% to 15% of which appear only once. Sequenced material: naive CD4+ T cells from blood. The receptor's source is a man aged 25 to 45 with type 1 diabetes.

In DNA form, the CDR3 reads TGTGCCAGCAGCTTTGGGCGACAGTTCAATCAGCCCCAGCATTTT. This codes for CASSFGRQFNQPQHF. The chain combines TRBV13 with TRBJ1-5; D might be TRBD1 (5 bases). The ends were cut back, 3 bases at V and 3 bases at J, with 12 bases in the middle. The CDR3 extends over 15 amino acids. Germline V gene sequence: CDR1 PRHDT, CDR2 FYEKMQ (reference sequence).